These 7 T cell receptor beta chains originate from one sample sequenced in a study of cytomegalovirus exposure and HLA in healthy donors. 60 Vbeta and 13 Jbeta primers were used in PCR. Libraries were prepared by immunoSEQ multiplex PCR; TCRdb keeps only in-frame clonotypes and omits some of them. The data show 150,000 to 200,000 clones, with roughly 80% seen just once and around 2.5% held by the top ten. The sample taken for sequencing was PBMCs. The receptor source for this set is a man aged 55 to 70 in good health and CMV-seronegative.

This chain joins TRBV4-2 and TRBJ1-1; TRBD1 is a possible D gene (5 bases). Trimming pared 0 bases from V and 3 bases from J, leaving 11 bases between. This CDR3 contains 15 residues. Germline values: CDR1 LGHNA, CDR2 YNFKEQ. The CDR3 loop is CASSQDRGRHTEAFF. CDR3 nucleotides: TGTGCCAGCAGCCAAGATCGGGGGAGGCACACTGAAGCTTTCTTT.

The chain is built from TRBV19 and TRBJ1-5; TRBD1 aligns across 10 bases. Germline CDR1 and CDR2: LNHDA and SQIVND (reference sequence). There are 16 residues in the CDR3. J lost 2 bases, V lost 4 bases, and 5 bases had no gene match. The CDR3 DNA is TGTGCCAGTAGTAGGACAGGGGGTACTGGCAATCAGCCCCAGCATTTT. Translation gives CASSRTGGTGNQPQHF.

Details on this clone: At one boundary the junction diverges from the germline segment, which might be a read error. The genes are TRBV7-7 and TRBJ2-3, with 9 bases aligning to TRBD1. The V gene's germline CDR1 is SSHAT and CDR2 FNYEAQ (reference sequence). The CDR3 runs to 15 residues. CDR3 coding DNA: TGTGCTAGCAGCCCTCGGACAGGGGAGTTAGATACGCAGTATTTT. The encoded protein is CASSPRTGELDTQYF.

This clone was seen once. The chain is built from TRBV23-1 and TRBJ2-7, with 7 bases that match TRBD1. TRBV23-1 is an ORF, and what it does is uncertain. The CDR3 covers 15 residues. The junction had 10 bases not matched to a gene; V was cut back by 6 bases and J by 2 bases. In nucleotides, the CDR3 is TGCGCCAGCAGGCAGCCCCGACAGGGACCCTACGAGCAGTACTTC. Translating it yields CASRQPRQGPYEQYF.

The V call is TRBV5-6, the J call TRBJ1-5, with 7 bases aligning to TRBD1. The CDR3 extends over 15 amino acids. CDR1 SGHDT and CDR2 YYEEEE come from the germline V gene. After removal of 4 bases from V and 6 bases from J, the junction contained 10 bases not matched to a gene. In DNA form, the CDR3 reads TGTGCCAGCAGCGGTAGGAGAAAGGGGGCTCAGCCCCAGCATTTT. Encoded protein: CASSGRRKGAQPQHF.

CDR3 amino acids: CASSGLTHIMTGELFF. The CDR3 DNA follows: TGTGCCAGCAGCGGGCTTACCCATATAATGACCGGGGAGCTGTTTTTT. This chain uses TRBV5-6 with TRBJ2-2; D is unresolved. The CDR3 loop spans 16 amino acids. Trimming shortened V by 4 bases and J by 5 bases, and 18 bases separated the two germline ends. Per germline, CDR1 SGHDT and CDR2 YYEEEE.

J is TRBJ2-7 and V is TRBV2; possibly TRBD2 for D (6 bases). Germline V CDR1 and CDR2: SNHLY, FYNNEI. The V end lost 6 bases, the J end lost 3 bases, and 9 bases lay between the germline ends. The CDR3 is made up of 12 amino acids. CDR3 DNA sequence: TGTGCCAGCAGCGGGGGTCACTACGAGCAGTACTTC. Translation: CASSGGHYEQYF. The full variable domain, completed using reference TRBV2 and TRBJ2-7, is EPEVTQTPSHQVTQMGQEVILRCVPISNHLYFYWYRQILGQKVEFLVSFYNNEISEKSEIFDDQFSVERPDGSNFTLKIRSTKLEDSAMYFCASSGGHYEQYFGPGTRLTVT.